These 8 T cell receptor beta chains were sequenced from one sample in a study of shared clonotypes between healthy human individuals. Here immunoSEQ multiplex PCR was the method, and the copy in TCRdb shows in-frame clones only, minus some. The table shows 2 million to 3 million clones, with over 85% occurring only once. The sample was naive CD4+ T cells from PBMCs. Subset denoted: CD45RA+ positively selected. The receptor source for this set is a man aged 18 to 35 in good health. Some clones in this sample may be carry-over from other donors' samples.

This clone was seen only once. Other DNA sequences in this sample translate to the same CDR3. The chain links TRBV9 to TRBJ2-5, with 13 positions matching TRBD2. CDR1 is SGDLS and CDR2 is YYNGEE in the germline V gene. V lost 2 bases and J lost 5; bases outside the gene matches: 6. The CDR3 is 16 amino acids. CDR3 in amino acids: CASSVGLAGVWETQYF. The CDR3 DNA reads TGTGCCAGCAGCGTCGGACTAGCGGGAGTTTGGGAGACCCAGTACTTC. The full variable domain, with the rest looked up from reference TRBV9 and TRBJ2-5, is DSGVTQTPKHLITATGQRVTLRCSPRSGDLSVYWYQQSLDQGLQFLIQYYNGEERAKGNILERFSAQQFPDLHSELNLSSLELGDSALYFCASSVGLAGVWETQYFGPGTRLLVL.

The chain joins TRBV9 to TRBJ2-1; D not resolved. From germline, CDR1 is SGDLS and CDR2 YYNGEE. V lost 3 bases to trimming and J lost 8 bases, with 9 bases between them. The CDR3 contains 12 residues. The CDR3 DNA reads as TGTGCCAGCAGCGGAATCGGGTATGAGCAGTTCTTC. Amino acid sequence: CASSGIGYEQFF.

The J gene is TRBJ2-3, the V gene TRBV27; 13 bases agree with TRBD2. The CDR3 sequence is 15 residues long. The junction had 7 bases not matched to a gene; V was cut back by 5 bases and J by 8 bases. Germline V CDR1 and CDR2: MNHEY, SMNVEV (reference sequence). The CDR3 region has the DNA TGTGCCAGCAGTCCGACACTAGCGGGAGGGGGTACGCAGTATTTT. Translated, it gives CASSPTLAGGGTQYF.

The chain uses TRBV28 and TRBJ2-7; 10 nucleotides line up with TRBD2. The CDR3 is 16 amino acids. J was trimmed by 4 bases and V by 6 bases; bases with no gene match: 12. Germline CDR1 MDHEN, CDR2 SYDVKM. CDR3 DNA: TGTGCCAGCAGGAGTACTAGCGGGGAACGTCTTTACGAGCAGTACTTC. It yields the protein CASRSTSGERLYEQYF.

The CDR3 sequence is CASSLLSRANYGYTF. The CDR3 DNA reads as TGTGCCAGCAGCTTGCTCAGCCGGGCGAACTATGGCTACACCTTC. V and J are TRBV5-4 and TRBJ1-2, with D unresolved. CDR1 and CDR2 (germline): SGHNT, YYREEE (reference sequence). The CDR3 is 15 residues long. V was cut by 1 base and J by 2 bases, with 12 bases left in between.

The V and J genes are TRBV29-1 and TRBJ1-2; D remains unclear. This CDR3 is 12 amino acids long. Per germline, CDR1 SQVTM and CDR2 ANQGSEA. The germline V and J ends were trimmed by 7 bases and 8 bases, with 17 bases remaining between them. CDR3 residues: CSARVTGEGYTF. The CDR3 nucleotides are TGCAGCGCCCGCGTTACGGGTGAAGGCTACACCTTC.

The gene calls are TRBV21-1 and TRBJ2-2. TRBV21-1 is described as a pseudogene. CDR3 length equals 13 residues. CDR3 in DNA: TGTGCCAGCAAGATCAATGAAAGCGGGGAGCTGTTTTTT. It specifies CASKINESGELFF.

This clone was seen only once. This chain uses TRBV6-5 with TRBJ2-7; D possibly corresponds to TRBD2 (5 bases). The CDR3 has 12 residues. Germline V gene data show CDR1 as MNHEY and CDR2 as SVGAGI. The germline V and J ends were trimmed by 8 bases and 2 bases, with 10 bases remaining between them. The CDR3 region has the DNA TGTGCCAGCCGTGACGGGACCTACGAGCAGTACTTC. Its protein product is CASRDGTYEQYF.